The clone carrying this T cell receptor (beta chain) was counted between two and nine times. Its specificity is not known. Authors' processing steps: Because ImmunoSEQ provided only junction sequences with no quality scores, the filtering differed. Method: immunoSEQ multiplex PCR; TCRdb's copy keeps in-frame clones and lacks some. V, J and clone size are taken as reported in that table, and D and trimming were inferred from the DNA itself. The table has hundreds of thousands of clones, 96% seen once. This specimen comes from a study of shared clonotypes between healthy human individuals. Study-level points and caveats: Larger estimated richness was generally seen in naive subsets than in memory subsets. Sharing across four donors was seen in roughly 5% of naive CD4 clonotypes.

CD45RO negativity and positive selection for CCR7 defined naive CD8 cells, a population that excluded terminally differentiated effector memory CD45RA+ cells. Donors comprised healthy HIV-negative adults lacking recent acute infections or vaccinations. Germline CDR1 is LGHNA and CDR2 is YNFKEQ. Trimming took off 2 bases at V and 2 bases at J, with 10 bases between the two ends. There are 14 residues in the CDR3. V gene TRBV4-2 combines with J gene TRBJ2-7; D gene uncertain. The clonotype originates from a woman aged 30 to 39 in good health. The specimen was naive CD8+ T cells sorted from blood. Here the CDR3 DNA reads TGTGCCAGCAGCCAACCGCTTAACCCCTACGAGCAGTACTTC. Amino acid sequence: CASSQPLNPYEQYF.